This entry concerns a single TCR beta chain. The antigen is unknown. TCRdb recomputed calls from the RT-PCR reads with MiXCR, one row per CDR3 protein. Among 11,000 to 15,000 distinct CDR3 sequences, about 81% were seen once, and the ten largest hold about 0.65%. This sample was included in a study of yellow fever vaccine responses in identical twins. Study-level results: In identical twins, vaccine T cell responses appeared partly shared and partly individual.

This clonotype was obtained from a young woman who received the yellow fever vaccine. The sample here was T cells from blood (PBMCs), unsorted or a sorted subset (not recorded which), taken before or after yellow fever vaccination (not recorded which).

CDR3 loop: CASSLGGGNQPQHF. CDR3 bases: TGTGCCAGCAGCTTAGGGGGCGGCAATCAGCCCCAGCATTTT. The rearrangement links TRBV13 to TRBJ1-5; unclear D gene. Deletions cut 0 bases from V and 2 bases from J, with 5 bases between. Germline V gene sequence: CDR1 PRHDT, CDR2 FYEKMQ (reference sequence). This CDR3 is built from 14 residues.